This T cell receptor beta chain emerged from a study of blood T cell repertoires in COVID-19. Study-wide background: COVID-19 samples from acute and convalescent phases originated in the United States, Italy and Spain.

Looked up from germline, CDR1 is SGHTA and CDR2 is FQGNSA. This CDR3 is built from 15 residues. V lost 3 bases, J lost 0 bases, and 12 bases lay in between. Libraries were prepared by immunoSEQ multiplex PCR; TCRdb keeps only in-frame clonotypes and omits some of them. The table has some 400,000 clones, just over 90% seen once. The specimen was PBMCs or T cells enriched from blood (not recorded which). This TCR derives from a woman aged 40 to 55 who had been exposed to COVID-19. The rearrangement uses TRBV7-2 and TRBJ2-7; D call uncertain. Written as DNA, the CDR3 is TGTGCCAGCAGCTTGGAGCGCCCTCGCTCCTACGAGCAGTACTTC. This gives the protein CASSLERPRSYEQYF.